The 27 T cell receptor beta chains reported below all come from one sample, sequenced in a study of T cell responses to AZD1222 COVID-19 vaccine. The protocol was immunoSEQ multiplex PCR, while the TCRdb copy is restricted to in-frame clones and leaves out a portion. The table lists about 140,000 clones, approximately 90% of them singletons. This specimen consisted of peripheral blood, obtained on day 0 of AZD1222 vaccination. Receptor source: an adult in good health.

This chain uses TRBV10-3 with TRBJ2-2; D possibly corresponds to TRBD2 (5 bases). CDR1 ENHRY and CDR2 SYGVKD come from the germline V gene. This CDR3 is built from 12 residues. Trimming removed 11 bases from V and 3 bases from J, with 10 bases in between. The CDR3 DNA reads as TGTGCCTCCCGAGGGTACACCGGGGAGCTGTTTTTT. As protein: CASRGYTGELFF.

J is TRBJ1-2 and V is TRBV28, with D possibly being TRBD1 (6 bases). Trimming stripped 6 bases from V and 0 bases from J, with 11 bases between. This CDR3 contains 14 residues. Germline V CDR1 and CDR2: MDHEN, SYDVKM. The CDR3 protein is CASSPQGPNYGYTF. For the CDR3, the DNA is TGTGCCAGCAGCCCACAGGGCCCTAACTATGGCTACACCTTC.

The CDR3 sequence: CASSPIPGNSGNTIYF. The DNA for the CDR3 is TGTGCCAGCAGCCCTATCCCAGGCAACTCTGGAAACACCATATATTTT. The rearrangement links TRBV7-9 to TRBJ1-3, with D uncertain. Trimming left V 5 bases short and J 0 bases short, with 14 bases between. Looked up from germline, CDR1 is SEHNR and CDR2 is FQNEAQ (reference sequence). CDR3 size: 16 residues.

The CDR3 loop reads CASGTKGFSGNTIYF. In DNA, the CDR3 is TGTGCCAGCGGAACAAAGGGTTTCTCTGGAAACACCATATATTTT. The V call is TRBV6-5, the J call TRBJ1-3, with D unclear. The CDR3 extends over 15 amino acids. The V gene lost 8 bases and the J gene lost 0 bases, with 14 bases spanning the gap. Germline CDR1 is MNHEY and CDR2 is SVGAGI.

This chain joins TRBV28 and TRBJ2-7, with D uncertain. This CDR3 spans 14 amino acids. From germline, CDR1 is MDHEN and CDR2 SYDVKM. The V end was cut by 6 bases, the J end by 6 bases, with 18 bases between. In nucleotides, the CDR3 is TGTGCCAGCAGCCTTCTCGACCGCCCCCGCGAGCAGTACTTC. It is translated as CASSLLDRPREQYF.

As DNA, the CDR3 is TGTGCCAGCAGCTATAGCGGGGGGAAGGGGGAGACCCAGTACTTC. Residues: CASSYSGGKGETQYF. The chain uses TRBV7-2 and TRBJ2-5, with 10 bases matching TRBD2. The CDR3 is 15 amino acids. Germline CDR1 is SGHTA and CDR2 is FQGNSA. Germline trimming cut 4 bases from V and 5 bases from J; bases unmatched to any gene: 7.

J is TRBJ1-2 and V is TRBV5-1, with D perhaps TRBD1 (6 bases). Germline loops: CDR1 SGHRS, CDR2 YFSETQ. Between the trimmed V and J ends, which lost 5 bases and 5 bases, there was a span of 16 bases. The CDR3 totals 14 residues. CDR3 amino acids: CASSLSNRVYGYTF. Written as DNA, the CDR3 is TGCGCCAGCAGTTTGTCGAACAGGGTATATGGCTACACCTTC.

The J gene is TRBJ2-2, the V gene TRBV9; 9 nucleotides agree with TRBD2. The length of the CDR3 is 14 residues. The J segment lost 5 bases and the V segment lost 4 bases, leaving 3 bases of the junction unmatched. Germline lookup yields CDR1 SGDLS and CDR2 YYNGEE. CDR3 loop: CASSRGGATGELFF. The CDR3 DNA is TGTGCCAGCAGCCGCGGGGGGGCAACCGGGGAGCTGTTTTTT.

The V and J genes are TRBV11-2 and TRBJ2-7, with 8 bases identical to TRBD1. Trimming removed 5 bases from V and 4 bases from J; junction bases left unmatched: 7. CDR3 size: 14 residues. The germline V gene has CDR1 SGHAT and CDR2 FQNNGV. In DNA, the CDR3 is TGTGCCAGCAGCGTCTTCAGGGGGCCGTACGAGCAGTACTTC. It translates to CASSVFRGPYEQYF. The full variable domain, rest sourced from reference TRBV11-2 and TRBJ2-7, is EAGVAQSPRYKIIEKRQSVAFWCNPISGHATLYWYQQILGQGPKLLIQFQNNGVVDDSQLPKDRFSAERLKGVDSTLKIQPAKLEDSAVYLCASSVFRGPYEQYFGPGTRLTVT.

CDR3: CASSAGSTHEQYF. In nucleotides, the CDR3 is TGCGCCAGCAGCGCCGGGAGTACCCACGAGCAGTACTTC. The gene calls are TRBV5-1 and TRBJ2-7; a weak D match, TRBD2 (6 bases). CDR3 length: 13 residues. The germline V gene has CDR1 SGHRS and CDR2 YFSETQ. The V and J ends lost 4 bases and 5 bases respectively, with 13 bases between them.

This sequence joins TRBV7-9 and TRBJ2-1; TRBD1 matches 12 bases. Germline lookup yields CDR1 SEHNR and CDR2 FQNEAQ (reference sequence). The CDR3 spans 15 residues. Germline trimming cut 2 bases from V and 7 bases from J; bases unmatched to any gene: 3. CDR3 in amino acids: CASSLLGQGANEQFF. Here the CDR3 DNA reads TGTGCCAGCAGCTTACTGGGACAGGGGGCGAATGAGCAGTTCTTC. The full variable domain, its missing parts supplied by reference TRBV7-9 and TRBJ2-1, is DTGVSQNPRHKITKRGQNVTFRCDPISEHNRLYWYRQTLGQGPEFLTYFQNEAQLEKSRLLSDRFSAERPKGSFSTLEIQRTEQGDSAMYLCASSLLGQGANEQFFGPGTRLTVL.

This rearrangement joins TRBV19 to TRBJ1-2, with TRBD1 identical over 8 bases. Trimming took 7 bases from V and 4 from J; bases not matched to a gene: 8. CDR1 and CDR2 from the germline V gene are LNHDA and SQIVND (reference sequence). The CDR3 spans 14 residues. The CDR3 loop is CASTWDRSSYGYTF. The CDR3 DNA sequence: TGTGCCAGTACTTGGGACAGGTCAAGCTATGGCTACACCTTC.

V usage is TRBV11-2 and J usage is TRBJ2-4; the D call may be TRBD1 or TRBD2 (6 bases each). Germline-derived CDR1 and CDR2 are SGHAT and FQNNGV. Trimming took 1 base from V and 7 from J, leaving 20 bases between them. This CDR3 is built from 17 residues. This CDR3 reads CASSLGYRGRISNIQYF. The CDR3 coding sequence is TGTGCCAGCAGCTTAGGGTACCGGGGGCGAATATCGAACATTCAGTACTTC.

The chain couples TRBV18 to TRBJ2-7, with 8 bases that match TRBD1. The germline CDR1 and CDR2 sequences are KGHSH and LQKENI. The V segment lost 5 bases and the J segment 6 bases; nucleotides outside the gene matches: 12. CDR3 length equals 15 residues. The DNA of the CDR3 is TGTGCCAGCTCATTAGATCTCAGGGGGCGACGCGAGCAGTACTTC. Amino acids: CASSLDLRGRREQYF.

V and J are TRBV5-1 and TRBJ2-1; 8 bases match TRBD1. Germline V gene lookup returns CDR1 SGHRS and CDR2 YFSETQ. Trimming took 4 bases from V and 0 from J; bases not matched to a gene: 6. The CDR3 runs 16 residues. CDR3 loop: CASSTQGAPSYNEQFF. CDR3 bases: TGCGCCAGCAGCACCCAGGGGGCTCCCTCCTACAATGAGCAGTTCTTC.

The chain carries TRBV5-1 and TRBJ2-1, with 7 bases identical to TRBD2. The CDR3 has 14 amino acids. Germline V gene sequence: CDR1 SGHRS, CDR2 YFSETQ. The ends lost 3 bases at V and 14 bases at J; junction bases unmatched: 14. DNA for the CDR3: TGCGCCAGCAGCTGGGGGGGACGCAGTGAAGATGAGTTCTTC. It encodes CASSWGGRSEDEFF.

This chain joins TRBV28 and TRBJ2-2; D is possibly TRBD1 (6 bases). The CDR3 is made up of 15 amino acids. Trimming took off 10 bases at V and 1 base at J, with 16 bases between the two ends. Germline lookup yields CDR1 MDHEN and CDR2 SYDVKM. In nucleotides, the CDR3 is TGTGCCACATATGGGAACAGGGTGAACACCGGGGAGCTGTTTTTT. As protein: CATYGNRVNTGELFF.

The chain links TRBV14 to TRBJ1-6; 8 nucleotides agree with TRBD1. The CDR3 covers 13 residues. Per germline, CDR1 SGHDN and CDR2 FVKESK. The junction had 5 bases not matched to a gene; V was cut back by 6 bases and J by 10 bases. The CDR3 DNA reads TGTGCCAGCAGGGGGACAGGCGGGTCACCCCTCCACTTT. Translation gives CASRGTGGSPLHF. The whole variable domain, filled in from reference TRBV14 and TRBJ1-6, reads EAGVTQFPSHSVIEKGQTVTLRCDPISGHDNLYWYRRVMGKEIKFLLHFVKESKQDESGMPNNRFLAERTGGTYSTLKVQPAELEDSGVYFCASRGTGGSPLHFGNGTRLTVT.

The sample holds one count of this clone. This chain's CDR3 is CASQREPSYNEQFF. Written as DNA, the CDR3 is TGCGCCAGCCAAAGGGAACCCTCCTACAATGAGCAGTTCTTC. This sequence joins TRBV5-1 and TRBJ2-1, with unresolved D. Trimming removed 7 bases from V and 0 bases from J, with 11 bases in between. The CDR3 runs to 14 residues. The V gene's germline CDR1 is SGHRS and CDR2 YFSETQ.

The V gene is TRBV15, the J gene TRBJ1-1; D not certain. Per the germline V gene, CDR1 is LNHNV and CDR2 is YYDKDF (reference sequence). This CDR3 comprises 17 residues. V was shortened by 0 bases and J by 1 base, with 15 bases between the two germline ends. This CDR3 reads CATSRDETAAGNTEAFF. The CDR3 DNA follows: TGTGCCACCAGCAGAGATGAAACAGCGGCAGGGAACACTGAAGCTTTCTTT.

The gene calls are TRBV7-8 and TRBJ2-3; D not certain. The CDR3 runs 13 residues. V lost 1 base, J lost 10 bases, and 12 bases lay in between. Per the germline V gene, CDR1 is SGHVS and CDR2 is FQNEAQ. CDR3 region: CASSLGASSPQYF. Written as DNA, the CDR3 is TGTGCCAGCAGCTTAGGGGCGAGTTCCCCGCAGTATTTT.

This clone has a handful of counts. The chain has TRBV21-1 and TRBJ2-6; the table's D call, TRBD1, was not checked against the DNA. TRBV21-1 is a pseudogene segment. CDR3 length: 17 amino acids. CDR3 DNA: TGTGCCAGCAGCGGGCAACCAGGGGACTCTGGGGCCAACGTCCTGACTTTC. Its translation: CASSGQPGDSGANVLTF.

CDR3 residues: CASNQGGSQETQYF. CDR3 bases: TGCGCCAGCAATCAGGGGGGAAGTCAAGAGACCCAGTACTTC. The J gene is TRBJ2-5, the V gene TRBV5-1, with D perhaps matching TRBD1 (7 bases). Germline CDR1 SGHRS, CDR2 YFSETQ. The CDR3 covers 14 residues. The ends were cut back, 6 bases at V and 2 bases at J, with 14 bases in the middle. Drawing the rest from reference TRBV5-1 and TRBJ2-5, the complete variable domain is KAGVTQTPRYLIKTRGQQVTLSCSPISGHRSVSWYQQTPGQGLQFLFEYFSETQRNKGNFPGRFSGRQFSNSRSEMNVSTLELGDSALYLCASNQGGSQETQYFGPGTRLLVL.

This rearrangement joins TRBV28 to TRBJ1-1; D is unresolved. Per the germline V gene, CDR1 is MDHEN and CDR2 is SYDVKM. Trimming removed 2 bases at V and 10 bases at J, with 11 bases between. This CDR3 has 12 amino acids. The CDR3, as DNA: TGTGCCAGCAGTTTAGAGGGATCTGTAGCTTTCTTT. Translation: CASSLEGSVAFF.

As DNA, the CDR3 is TGTGCCAGCAGTTTACTCGGGGTCATGAACACTGAAGCTTTCTTT. This encodes CASSLLGVMNTEAFF. The chain combines TRBV27 with TRBJ1-1, with D hard to call. CDR1 and CDR2 from the germline V gene are MNHEY and SMNVEV (reference sequence). This CDR3 spans 15 amino acids. V dropped 2 bases and J dropped 0 bases, with 10 bases sitting between them.

The V call is TRBV28, the J call TRBJ1-5, with D maybe TRBD1 (5 bases). Germline CDR1 MDHEN, CDR2 SYDVKM. V lost 3 bases and J lost 2, with 11 bases in between. This CDR3 region has 15 residues. The CDR3 DNA sequence: TGTGCCAGCAGTTTGGGGGGTTTCGGCAATCAGCCCCAGCATTTT. Protein product: CASSLGGFGNQPQHF.

DNA of the CDR3: TGTGCCAGCAGTTTCCCAGGGGGCTATAATGAAAAACTGTTTTTT. Its protein is CASSFPGGYNEKLFF. The rearrangement uses TRBV28 and TRBJ1-4, with 8 bases fitting TRBD1. CDR3 size: 15 residues. The V and J ends lost 3 bases and 4 bases, in that order; junction bases with no gene match: 4. The germline V gene encodes CDR1 MDHEN and CDR2 SYDVKM.